This T cell receptor (beta chain) comes out of a study of identifying expanded T cells in peripheral blood (dated by TCRdb to between 2018 and 2020). Regarding the study in general: Four technical replicates, made by sequencing separate aliquots from the same pool of genomic DNA, were compared pairwise. Summary of the overall study and its limitations: The beta-binomial model significantly reduced the number of clones called differentially abundant and the false-positive rate across all healthy-donor time intervals. It was expected by the authors that biological variance in healthy repertoires might increase further over much longer intervals, such as months to years. Variance in clone template counts between approximately two-week samples significantly increased with total template count across all healthy donors. The binomial model flagged 0.9 to 1.5 differentially abundant clones between technical replicates but 15 to 17 over approximately 2 weeks and around 20 over four weeks.

Taken from the germline V gene (reference sequence), the CDR1 and CDR2 loops are MNHEY and SMNVEV. Trimming accounts for 5 bases at V and 3 bases at J, while the number of junction bases matched to no gene is 4. The CDR3 covers 15 residues, taking in both the cysteine and the phenylalanine. Kept here is only the CDR3 DNA, which spans 45 bases and is read in frame from base 1. On this clone: What this receptor recognizes is not known. Within one base of it there is no much larger clone, and no base qualities were kept.

TCRbeta CDR3 regions were profiled with the immunoSEQ Assay using bias-controlled multiplex PCR amplification of genomic DNA. In the original analysis: To quantify the absolute abundance of each unique TCRbeta CDR3 region, the sequences were collapsed and filtered. Differential abundance was assessed using a binomial (Fisher-equivalent) model and a beta-binomial model in which time-dependent variance fitted from healthy donors was added. Clones with fewer than 5 combined templates were removed, and a clone was called differentially abundant if the clone's Benjamini-Hochberg FDR was below 0.01. Beta-binomial variance was modeled as a function of total template count across the two samples using the form v = (b*log(k)+a)^2. TCRdb obtained this table from immuneACCESS and retained in-frame rearrangements with V and J assigned. These tables miss some clones; where compared with another copy, unresolved V genes account for less than half of the shortfall, and the remainder is unexplained. The V and J calls and clone size come from that table; D and trimming were worked out from the DNA. Here the sample has around 57,000 clones; 70% to 90% occur a single time. Clones ranked in the top ten supply roughly 4.5% of the sample.

During the collection period, no infections or other immune events were recorded for the healthy donors. Blood repertoires from healthy donors were used as a training cohort for calibrating time-dependent variance in a beta-binomial model of differential abundance of T-cell clones. There were around ten healthy donors in the training cohort, of whom 3 were female and 7 were male. Donor ages ranged from 29 to 64 years, with an average of roughly 40 years. Whole blood was collected from each healthy donor at three time points spaced around two weeks apart and obtained from a commercial supplier. For immunosequencing, genomic DNA was extracted from unsorted whole blood.

The sequence came from a person aged 18-70 years in good health. Sequences were obtained from blood. The V and J genes are TRBV27 and TRBJ2-1; TRBD2 fits 10 bases in the junction. The CDR3 has the sequence CASSPGLAVYNEQFF. In nucleotide form, the sequence is TGTGCCAGCAGTCCTGGACTAGCGGTCTACAATGAGCAGTTCTTC.